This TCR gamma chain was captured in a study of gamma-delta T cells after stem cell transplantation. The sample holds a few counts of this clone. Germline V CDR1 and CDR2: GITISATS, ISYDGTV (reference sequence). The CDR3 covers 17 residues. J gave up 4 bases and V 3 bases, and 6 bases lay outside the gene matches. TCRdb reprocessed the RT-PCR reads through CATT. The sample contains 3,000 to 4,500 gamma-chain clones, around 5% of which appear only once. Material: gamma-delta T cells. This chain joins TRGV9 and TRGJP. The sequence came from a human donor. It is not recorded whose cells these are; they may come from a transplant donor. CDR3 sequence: CALWEIFQELGKKIKVF. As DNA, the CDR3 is TGTGCCTTGTGGGAGATCTTTCAAGAGTTGGGCAAAAAAATCAAGGTATTT.